This T cell receptor (beta chain) is from a study of T cells in Graves' hyperthyroidism and ophthalmopathy. Overall study results and limits: Most clonotypes expanded in thyroid above 0.001 were likewise present in blood. Ophthalmopathy got predicted by the model a median about six months before its onset.

Researchers amplified the TCR beta CDR3 regions from RNA transcripts. A set of HTBI primers served as the primers for a first-round RT-PCR of the TCR CDR3. In TCRdb, the multiplex PCR reads were re-called with MiXCR into one record per CDR3 protein. This table has hundreds of thousands of distinct CDR3 sequences, around 20% appearing once. Diagnoses were established using clinical symptoms, serum thyroxine and TRAb, thyroid ultrasound and orbital computed tomography. Concerning this clonotype itself: The antigen remains undetermined.

The sample was blood. This TCR was recovered from a man younger than 40 with Graves' ophthalmopathy.

The CDR3, as DNA: TGTGCCAGCCTCAGGGATCCTCTGGCGTACACTGAAGCTTTCTTT. Its protein product is CASLRDPLAYTEAFF. This rearrangement joins TRBV6-1 to TRBJ1-1; D perhaps matches TRBD1 (5 bases). Germline CDR1 reads MNHNS; CDR2 reads SASEGT. The CDR3 is made up of 15 amino acids. V was shortened by 8 bases and J by 3 bases, with 19 bases between the two germline ends.